This paragraph covers one T cell receptor beta chain sequence. As processed by the authors: For nucleated cells, counts were estimated from reference gene primer amplification. Data came from immunoSEQ multiplex PCR; TCRdb stores just in-frame clones and leaves some out. That table gives V, J and clone size, and the DNA gave D and trimming. Here the sample spans about 120,000 clones, 78% being singletons. The data were obtained in a study of blood T cell repertoires in COVID-19. Germline V gene sequence: CDR1 SGHTA, CDR2 FQGNSA. J gave up 4 bases and V 5 bases, and 7 bases lay outside the gene matches. The CDR3 length is 14 residues.

The TCR comes from a man in his sixties or seventies with acute or convalescent COVID-19. The gene calls are TRBV7-2 and TRBJ1-2, with 7 bases matching TRBD1. The sample taken for sequencing was peripheral blood. CDR3: CASSLGQNLYGYTF. DNA of the CDR3: TGTGCCAGCAGCCTGGGACAGAACCTCTATGGCTACACCTTC.